Listed below are T cell receptor beta chains from one sample, sequenced in a study of CD8+ T cells in alopecia areata. The method was immunoSEQ multiplex PCR; TCRdb's version includes in-frame clones alone and lacks a portion of them. Counted here are about 140,000 clones, around 86% occurring once; the ten biggest clones make up approximately 13%. The source was CD8+ T cells sorted from blood, collected at week 4, from a patient treated with tofacitinib. These receptors were collected from a human donor with alopecia areata. CDR3s include the opening cysteine and the closing phenylalanine or tryptophan. A D gene is named only where the DNA matches it firmly. Clone size is shown for a subset of rows, as once, few, many or a class of expanded clone.

j_call v_call d_call clone_size cdr3_nt cdr3_aa
TRBJ1-4 TRBV29-1 NA NA TGCAGCGTTCCCGAACCGGGGTTCCCTAATGAAAAACTGTTTTTT CSVPEPGFPNEKLFF
TRBJ2-7 TRBV18 TRBD1 NA TGTGCCAGCTCCCAAGACGACAGGGGGCCCTACGAGCAGTACTTC CASSQDDRGPYEQYF
TRBJ1-1 TRBV11-2 NA NA TGTGCCAGCAGCTTCGTAGGGACAAACGCTGAAGCTTTCTTT CASSFVGTNAEAFF
TRBJ2-3 TRBV15 NA NA TGTGCCACCAGCCTTTCGGTGTTGGGGTCCACAGATACGCAGTATTTT CATSLSVLGSTDTQYF
TRBJ2-2 TRBV11-2 NA NA TGTGCCAGCAGCTTGCAATATACCGGGGAGCTGTTTTTT CASSLQYTGELFF
TRBJ2-7 TRBV13 NA NA TGTGCCAGCAGCCACCCCCACAGGAACCCCTACGAGCAGTACTTC CASSHPHRNPYEQYF
TRBJ2-3 TRBV27 NA NA TGTGCCAGCAGTTTATCCCCCGTTTCTACGCAGTATTTT CASSLSPVSTQYF
TRBJ2-1 TRBV29-1 TRBD1 few TGCAGCGTTGTGGACAGGGCGAACAATGAGCAGTTCTTC CSVVDRANNEQFF
TRBJ1-2 TRBV30 NA NA TGTGCCGGGCGGAGCGGGGACACCAAAAACTATGGCTACACCTTC CAGRSGDTKNYGYTF
TRBJ2-1 TRBV27 TRBD2 NA TGTGCCAGCAGCAAGGTGGGTCATCAGGGACTAGCGGGAAATGAGCAGTTCTTC CASSKVGHQGLAGNEQFF
TRBJ2-6 TRBV2 NA NA TGTGCCAGCAGGCCAAGGGGGGGTTGGGCCAACGTCCTGACTTTC CASRPRGGWANVLTF
TRBJ2-2 TRBV6-5 NA once TGTGCCAGCAGTTACTCTGGGGAGAACACCGGGGAGTTGTTTTTT CASSYSGENTGELFF
TRBJ1-6 TRBV27 NA NA TGTGCCAGCAGTTTACCCCCGGATGGGCGGGATTCACCCCTCCACTTT CASSLPPDGRDSPLHF
TRBJ2-1 TRBV5-1 TRBD2 NA TGCGCCAGCAGCTTGGAAGCGGGAGAGGGCGATGAGCAGTTCTTC CASSLEAGEGDEQFF
TRBJ1-4 TRBV25-1 TRBD1 NA TGTGCCAGCAGTGAATATCTTCCGGGACAGGGAGCTGAAAAACTGTTTTTT CASSEYLPGQGAEKLFF
TRBJ2-7 TRBV27 NA NA TGTGCCAGCAGTCCGCCCGGACGAGAGCAGTACTTC CASSPPGREQYF
TRBJ2-1 TRBV30 TRBD2 once TGTGCCTGGAGTACAGGACTAGCGGGGGTCTACTCCTACAATGAGCAGTTCTTC CAWSTGLAGVYSYNEQFF
TRBJ2-5 TRBV13 TRBD2 NA TGTGCCAGCAGCGAGGGAGGGGAGACCCAGTACTTC CASSEGGETQYF
TRBJ1-1 TRBV4-1 NA NA TGCGCCAGCAGCCAAGTGGTCTGGGGCAACACTGAAGCTTTCTTT CASSQVVWGNTEAFF
TRBJ2-7 TRBV2 NA NA TGTGCCAGCAGCGAACTCCCCTCTACCTACGAGCAGTACTTC CASSELPSTYEQYF
TRBJ2-5 TRBV7-9 TRBD1 NA TGTGCCAGCGAGGCCCCAGGGGGCCATTTGCGGACCCAGTACTTC CASEAPGGHLRTQYF
TRBJ2-7 TRBV29-1 TRBD1 NA TGCAGCGTTGTAGCCTGGGACAGCCCCTACGAGCAGTACTTC CSVVAWDSPYEQYF
TRBJ1-1 TRBV14 NA few TGTGCCAGCAGCCAAGCGCTGGGGAGAGTCGACACTGAAGCTTTCTTT CASSQALGRVDTEAFF
TRBJ2-7 TRBV7-9 TRBD1 NA TGTGCCAGCAGCCCGGACAGGGGAAACTACGAGCAGTACTTC CASSPDRGNYEQYF
TRBJ2-1 TRBV4-1 NA NA TGCGCCAGCAGCCATGGGGCCGGGGAGCAGTTCTTC CASSHGAGEQFF
TRBJ1-1 TRBV30 NA NA TGTGCCTGGAGTGTACGCCCGGGGTTGAACACTGAAGCTTTCTTT CAWSVRPGLNTEAFF
TRBJ2-5 TRBV6-1 TRBD2 once TGTGCCAGCAGTGAAAACTGGGGGGGAAACCAAGAGACCCAGTACTTC CASSENWGGNQETQYF
TRBJ2-1 TRBV6-6 NA NA TGTGCCAGCAGGGCAGATGAGCAGTTCTTC CASRADEQFF
TRBJ2-7 TRBV6-5 NA few TGTGCCAGCAGTTACTCGGGGGACTCCTACGAGCAGTACTTC CASSYSGDSYEQYF
TRBJ2-1 TRBV10-3 NA NA TGTGCCATCCGCGACGGCACTTACAATGAGCAGTTCTTC CAIRDGTYNEQFF
TRBJ2-7 TRBV7-8 NA NA TGTGCCAGCAGCTTTGGTCAGAACTACGAGCAGTACTTC CASSFGQNYEQYF
TRBJ2-1 TRBV29-1 NA NA TGCAGCGTTGAATGGGGTTCAGGAGGTGCCTCCTACAATGAGCAGTTCTTC CSVEWGSGGASYNEQFF
TRBJ2-3 TRBV11-2 TRBD2 NA TGTGCCAGCAGTCGGGGAGGGGATACGCAGTATTTT CASSRGGDTQYF
TRBJ2-3 TRBV30 NA NA TGTGCCTGGAGAGTCCCCGGGGCTAGCACAGATACGCAGTATTTT CAWRVPGASTDTQYF
TRBJ1-5 TRBV7-2 TRBD1 once TGTGCCAGCAGCTTAGTCGCGGGGACAGGGCCCTATAGCAATCAGCCCCAGCATTTT CASSLVAGTGPYSNQPQHF
TRBJ2-2 TRBV7-6 NA NA TGTGCCAGCAGCCGCGATGCGGGGAACACCGGGGAGCTGTTTTTT CASSRDAGNTGELFF
TRBJ1-2 TRBV7-9 NA NA TGTGCCAGCAGCTTGGTGTCTGGGGGGAACTATGGCTACACCTTC CASSLVSGGNYGYTF
TRBJ2-4 TRBV7-2 NA NA TGTGCCAGCCCCCGAATCCCGGACAGGTACTTC CASPRIPDRYF
TRBJ2-7 TRBV4-1 TRBD1 NA TGCGCCAGCAGCACCCGACAGGGAAGCTCCTACGAGCAGTACTTC CASSTRQGSSYEQYF
TRBJ2-7 TRBV29-1 NA NA TGCAGCGTTGGGGGTCCGGGCCCGGGGGAGCAGTACTTC CSVGGPGPGEQYF
TRBJ1-2 TRBV29-1 NA NA TGCAGCGTTGAAGACAGACTGGGCTACACCTTC CSVEDRLGYTF
TRBJ2-3 TRBV7-8 TRBD2 few TGTGCCAGCAAGGGACTAGCGGAAACAGATACGCAGTATTTT CASKGLAETDTQYF
TRBJ2-7 TRBV7-9 NA NA TGTGCCAGCAGGGCCGGGTCCGCCTACGAGCAGTACTTC CASRAGSAYEQYF
TRBJ2-5 TRBV29-1 NA NA TGCAGCGTAGACGTAGAGACCCAGTACTTC CSVDVETQYF